This T cell receptor (beta chain) is from a study of T cell changes during pregnancy in multiple sclerosis. The method was immunoSEQ multiplex PCR; TCRdb's version includes in-frame clones alone and lacks a portion of them. The table lists approximately 130,000 clones, roughly 95% of them singletons. Germline lookup yields CDR1 SQVTM and CDR2 ANQGSEA. This CDR3 has 12 residues. The germline V and J ends were trimmed by 1 base and 5 bases, with 7 bases remaining between them. The sequence was collected from a female donor with multiple sclerosis, enrolled in a pregnancy study. This chain links TRBV29-1 with TRBJ2-3; maybe TRBD2 (5 bases). Specimen: peripheral blood, collected after pregnancy. CDR3 bases: TGCAGCGTTGAAGTAGCGATAGATACGCAGTATTTT. It translates to CSVEVAIDTQYF.